This TCR beta chain derives from a study of blood T cell repertoires in COVID-19. Across the study: Samples taken during acute and convalescent COVID-19 were collected in the United States, Italy and Spain. T cells, B-cell-depleted T cells, or PBMCs supplied cDNA or gDNA.

The CDR3 is 13 residues long. V dropped 5 bases and J dropped 6 bases, with 12 bases sitting between them. The germline V gene has CDR1 MDHEN and CDR2 SYDVKM. Per the study methods: Scientists estimated how many nucleated cells there were by amplifying reference gene primers. Only in-frame clones appear in the TCRdb table, and some are missing; sequencing was by immunoSEQ multiplex PCR. From that table come the V and J calls and clone size; the DNA was used to work out D and trimming. The table lists under 100,000 clones, more than 60% of them singletons. The rearrangement links TRBV28 to TRBJ2-3; D perhaps matches TRBD2 (5 bases). Sequences were obtained from peripheral blood. The source is a woman older than 75 with active or convalescent COVID-19. CDR3 protein: CASSASSMDTQYF. CDR3 nucleotide sequence: TGTGCCAGCAGTGCCTCTAGCATGGATACGCAGTATTTT.